What follows describes a single T cell receptor (beta chain). Its matching antigen is unknown. The study reverse transcribed the entire isolated RNA, so it sequenced expressed TCRB transcripts. About 3.7 million reads, on average, came from each naive, central memory and regulatory T cell sample. The method was immunoSEQ multiplex PCR; TCRdb's version includes in-frame clones alone and lacks a portion of them. The sample includes roughly 140,000 clones, 10% of them seen just once. These data belong to a study of beta chain features in type 1 diabetes. Overall study results and limits: TCRB CDR3 length was moderately but significantly reduced in all four CD4+ subsets of Type 1 diabetes patients. Equally in patients and controls, shorter templates might have been favored by PCR.

The CDR3 runs 13 residues. Germline V gene sequence: CDR1 SNHLY, CDR2 FYNNEI. Trimming left V 6 bases short and J 2 bases short, with 10 bases between. Material: central memory CD4+ T cells from blood. The rearrangement uses TRBV2 and TRBJ1-1, with no clear D. The sequence derives from a man younger than 40 with type 1 diabetes. CDR3 residues: CASSAQFNTEAFF. DNA for the CDR3: TGTGCCAGCAGCGCCCAGTTTAACACTGAAGCTTTCTTT. Filled out from reference TRBV2 and TRBJ1-1, the complete variable domain reads EPEVTQTPSHQVTQMGQEVILRCVPISNHLYFYWYRQILGQKVEFLVSFYNNEISEKSEIFDDQFSVERPDGSNFTLKIRSTKLEDSAMYFCASSAQFNTEAFFGQGTRLTVV.